The sequence of this TCR beta chain was determined in a study of OX40 agonist ivuxolimab in advanced cancers. Method: immunoSEQ multiplex PCR; TCRdb's copy keeps in-frame clones and lacks some. Among fewer than 80,000 clones listed, roughly 85% were seen once. Per the germline V gene, CDR1 is MDHEN and CDR2 is SYDVKM. This CDR3 is 14 amino acids long. The germline V and J ends were trimmed by 3 bases and 3 bases, with 12 bases remaining between them. J is TRBJ2-7 and V is TRBV28; a possible D gene is TRBD2 (5 bases). This sequence originates from an adult with an advanced solid tumor such as melanoma, head and neck, liver or kidney cancer. This specimen was CD4+ or CD8+ T cells sorted from blood, taken in a trial of the OX40 agonist ivuxolimab. DNA for the CDR3: TGTGCCAGCAGTTTCAGCAGGACTCTCTACGAGCAGTACTTC. Its translation: CASSFSRTLYEQYF. The full variable domain, rest sourced from reference TRBV28 and TRBJ2-7, is DVKVTQSSRYLVKRTGEKVFLECVQDMDHENMFWYRQDPGLGLRLIYFSYDVKMKEKGDIPEGYSVSREKKERFSLILESASTNQTSMYLCASSFSRTLYEQYFGPGTRLTVT.